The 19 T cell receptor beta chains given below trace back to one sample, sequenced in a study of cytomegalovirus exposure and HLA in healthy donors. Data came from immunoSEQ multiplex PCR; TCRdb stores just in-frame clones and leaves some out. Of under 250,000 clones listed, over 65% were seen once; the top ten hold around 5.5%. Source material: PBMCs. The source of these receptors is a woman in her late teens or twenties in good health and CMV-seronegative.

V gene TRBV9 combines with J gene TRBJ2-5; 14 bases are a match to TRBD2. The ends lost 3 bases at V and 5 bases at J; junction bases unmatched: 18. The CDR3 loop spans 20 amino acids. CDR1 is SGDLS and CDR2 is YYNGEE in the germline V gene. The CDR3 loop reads CASSAPPARGLAGVEETQYF. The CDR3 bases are TGTGCCAGCAGCGCCCCACCGGCCAGGGGACTAGCGGGAGTGGAGGAGACCCAGTACTTC. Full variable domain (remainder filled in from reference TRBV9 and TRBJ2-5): DSGVTQTPKHLITATGQRVTLRCSPRSGDLSVYWYQQSLDQGLQFLIQYYNGEERAKGNILERFSAQQFPDLHSELNLSSLELGDSALYFCASSAPPARGLAGVEETQYFGPGTRLLVL.

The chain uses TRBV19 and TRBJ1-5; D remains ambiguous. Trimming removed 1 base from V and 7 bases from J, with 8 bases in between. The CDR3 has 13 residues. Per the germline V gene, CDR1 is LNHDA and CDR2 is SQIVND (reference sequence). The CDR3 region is CASSIVAGQPQHF. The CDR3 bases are TGTGCCAGTAGTATAGTTGCGGGGCAGCCCCAGCATTTT.

The CDR3 sequence: CASSLSGRGRKSETQYF. The CDR3 DNA reads TGTGCCAGCAGTTTATCGGGCAGGGGGCGTAAATCAGAGACCCAGTACTTC. This chain connects TRBV27 to TRBJ2-5, with 8 bases aligning to TRBD1. Germline V CDR1 and CDR2: MNHEY, SMNVEV (reference sequence). Losses at the gene ends were 0 bases for V and 4 bases for J; bases not matched to a gene: 10. The CDR3 consists of 17 residues.

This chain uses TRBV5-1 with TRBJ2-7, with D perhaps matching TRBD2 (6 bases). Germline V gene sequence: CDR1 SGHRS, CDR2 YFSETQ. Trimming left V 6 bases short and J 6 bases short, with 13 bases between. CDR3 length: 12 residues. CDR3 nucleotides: TGCGCCAGCAATGGGGGGTCTTCCGAGCAGTACTTC. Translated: CASNGGSSEQYF.

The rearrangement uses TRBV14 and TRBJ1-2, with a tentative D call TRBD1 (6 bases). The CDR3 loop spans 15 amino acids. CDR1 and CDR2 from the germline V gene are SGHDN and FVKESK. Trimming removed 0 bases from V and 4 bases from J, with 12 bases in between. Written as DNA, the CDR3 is TGTGCCAGCAGCCAAGAACGAGGACAGCCCTATGGCTACACCTTC. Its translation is CASSQERGQPYGYTF.

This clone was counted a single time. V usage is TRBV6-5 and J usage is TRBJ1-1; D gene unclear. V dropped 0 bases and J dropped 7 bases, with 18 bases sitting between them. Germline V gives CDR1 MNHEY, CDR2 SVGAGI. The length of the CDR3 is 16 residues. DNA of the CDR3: TGTGCCAGCAGTTACTCGAATACGGGGTTTAAAAATGAAGCTTTCTTT. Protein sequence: CASSYSNTGFKNEAFF.

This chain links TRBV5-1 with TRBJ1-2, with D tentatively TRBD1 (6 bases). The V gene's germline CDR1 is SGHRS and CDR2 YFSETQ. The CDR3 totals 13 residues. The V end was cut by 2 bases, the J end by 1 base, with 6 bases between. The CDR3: CASSLQGNYGYTF. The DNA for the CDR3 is TGCGCCAGCAGCTTACAGGGTAACTATGGCTACACCTTC. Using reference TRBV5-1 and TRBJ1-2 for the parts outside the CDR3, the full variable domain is KAGVTQTPRYLIKTRGQQVTLSCSPISGHRSVSWYQQTPGQGLQFLFEYFSETQRNKGNFPGRFSGRQFSNSRSEMNVSTLELGDSALYLCASSLQGNYGYTFGSGTRLTVV.

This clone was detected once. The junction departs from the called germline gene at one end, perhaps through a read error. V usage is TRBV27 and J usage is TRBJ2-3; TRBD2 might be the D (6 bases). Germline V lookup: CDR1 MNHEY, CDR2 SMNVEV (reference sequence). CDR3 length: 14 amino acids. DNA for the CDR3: TGTGCCAGTAGTTTCCACCATAGCGGAGATACGCAGTATTTT. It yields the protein CASSFHHSGDTQYF.

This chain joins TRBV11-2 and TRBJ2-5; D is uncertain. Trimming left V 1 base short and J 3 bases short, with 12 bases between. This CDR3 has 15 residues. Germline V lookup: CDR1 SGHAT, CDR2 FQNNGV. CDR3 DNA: TGTGCCAGCAGCTTAGGGTTCAGTAATAAAGAGACCCAGTACTTC. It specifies CASSLGFSNKETQYF.

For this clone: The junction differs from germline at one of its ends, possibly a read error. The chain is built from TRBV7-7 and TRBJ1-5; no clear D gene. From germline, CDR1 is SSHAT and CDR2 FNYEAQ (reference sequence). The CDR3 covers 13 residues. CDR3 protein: CASSLSTDQPQHF. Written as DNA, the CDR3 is TGTGCTAGCAGCTTATCGACCGATCAGCCCCAGCATTTT.

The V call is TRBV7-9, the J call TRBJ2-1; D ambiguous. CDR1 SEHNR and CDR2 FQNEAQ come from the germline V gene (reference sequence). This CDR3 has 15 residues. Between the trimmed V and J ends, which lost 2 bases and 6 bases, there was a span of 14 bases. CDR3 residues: CASSLLQSDGNEQFF. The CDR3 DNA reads TGTGCCAGCAGCTTACTCCAATCCGACGGCAATGAGCAGTTCTTC.

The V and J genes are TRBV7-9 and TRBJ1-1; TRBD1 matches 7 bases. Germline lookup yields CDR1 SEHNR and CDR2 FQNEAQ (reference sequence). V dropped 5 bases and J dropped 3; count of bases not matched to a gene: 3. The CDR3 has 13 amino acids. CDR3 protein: CASSTTGDTEAFF. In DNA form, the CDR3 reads TGTGCCAGCAGCACCACAGGGGACACTGAAGCTTTCTTT.

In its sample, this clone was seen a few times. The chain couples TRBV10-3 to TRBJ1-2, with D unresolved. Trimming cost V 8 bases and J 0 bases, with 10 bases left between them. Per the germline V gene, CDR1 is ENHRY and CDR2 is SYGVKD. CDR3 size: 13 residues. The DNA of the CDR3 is TGTGCCATCCAACGGTCCACTAACTATGGCTACACCTTC. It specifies CAIQRSTNYGYTF.

CDR3 bases: TGTGCCTGGAGTGGGGGTGGACAGCCCCAGCATTTT. Amino acids: CAWSGGGQPQHF. V gene TRBV30 combines with J gene TRBJ1-5; D ambiguous. The CDR3 totals 12 residues. V was cut by 1 base and J by 7 bases, with 8 bases left in between. Germline CDR1 and CDR2: GTSNPN and SVGIG (reference sequence).

The CDR3 protein is CAFKRGDQPQHF. The CDR3 nucleotides read TGTGCCTTCAAGCGGGGGGATCAGCCCCAGCATTTT. The rearrangement joins TRBV30 to TRBJ1-5; a weak D match, TRBD1 (5 bases). V was shortened by 7 bases and J by 5 bases, with 12 bases between the two germline ends. The CDR3 is 12 residues long. Germline CDR1 is GTSNPN and CDR2 is SVGIG (reference sequence).

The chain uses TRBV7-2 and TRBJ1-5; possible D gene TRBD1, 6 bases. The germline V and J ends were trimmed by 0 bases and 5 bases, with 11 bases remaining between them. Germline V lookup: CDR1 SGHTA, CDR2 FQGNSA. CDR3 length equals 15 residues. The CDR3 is CASSLAPTGDQPQHF. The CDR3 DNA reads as TGTGCCAGCAGCTTAGCCCCGACAGGAGATCAGCCCCAGCATTTT.

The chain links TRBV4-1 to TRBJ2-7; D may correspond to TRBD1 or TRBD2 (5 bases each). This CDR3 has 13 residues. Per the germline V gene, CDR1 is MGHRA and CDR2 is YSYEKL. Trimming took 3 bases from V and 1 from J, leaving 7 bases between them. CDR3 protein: CASSQGVSYEQYF. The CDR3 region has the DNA TGCGCCAGCAGCCAGGGGGTTTCCTACGAGCAGTACTTC.

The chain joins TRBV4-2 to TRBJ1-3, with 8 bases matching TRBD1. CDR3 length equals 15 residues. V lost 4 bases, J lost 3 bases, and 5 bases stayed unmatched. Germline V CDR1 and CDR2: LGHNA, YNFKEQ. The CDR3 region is CASSPDRAFGNTIYF. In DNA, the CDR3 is TGTGCCAGCAGCCCGGACAGGGCTTTTGGAAACACCATATATTTT.

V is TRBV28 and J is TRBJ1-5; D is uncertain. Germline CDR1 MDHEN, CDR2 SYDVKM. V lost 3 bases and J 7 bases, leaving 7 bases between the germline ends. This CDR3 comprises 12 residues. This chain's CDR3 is CASSFFMQPQHF. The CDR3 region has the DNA TGTGCCAGCAGTTTCTTCATGCAGCCCCAGCATTTT.